This record covers a single TCR beta chain. The data belong to a study of technical replicates of blood from a few donors. The CDR3 is 14 amino acids. V was clipped by 6 bases and J by 9 bases, with 18 bases between them. Germline assignment: CDR1 SGHAT and CDR2 FQNNGV. Repertoires were generated with immunoSEQ multiplex PCR, while TCRdb's copy carries only in-frame clones and drops some. The sample yields tens of thousands of clones, under 99% seen once. This TCR was recovered from a human donor in good health. Sample: T cells isolated from PBMCs. J is TRBJ2-1 and V is TRBV11-2, with D possibly matching TRBD2 (5 bases). CDR3 coding DNA: TGTGCCAGCAGTTCCCCCCTACTAGGAGGTGAGCAGTTCTTC. Encoded protein: CASSSPLLGGEQFF.